This entry concerns a single T cell receptor (beta chain). Antigen unknown. Produced via immunoSEQ multiplex PCR; TCRdb's table is partial and in-frame only. The sample lists about 870,000 clones, approximately 92% occurring once. It was CD45RO-negative cells, positively selected for CCR7, that made up naive CD8 cells, with terminally differentiated effector memory CD45RA+ cells excluded. All the donors were Caucasian adults who lived in Nashville, Tennessee. In germline, CDR1 is SQVTM, CDR2 ANQGSEA. The V and J ends lost 6 bases and 1 base, in that order; junction bases with no gene match: 9. The CDR3 contains 16 residues. This entry belongs to a study of shared clonotypes between healthy human individuals. Overall study results and limits: Sorted-subset samples were not fully sequenced, rarefaction indicated.

The receptor was isolated from a man aged 25 to 45 in good health. Material: naive CD8+ T cells sorted from blood. This chain connects TRBV29-1 to TRBJ2-6; TRBD1 matches at 7 bases. The CDR3 spells CSVGDRTLSGANVLTF. CDR3 nucleotide sequence: TGCAGCGTAGGGGACAGAACACTTTCTGGGGCCAACGTCCTGACTTTC.